The 19 T cell receptor beta chains below come from one sample, sequenced in a study of cytomegalovirus exposure and HLA in healthy donors. The PCR ran on 60 Vbeta and 13 Jbeta primers. The table came from immunoSEQ multiplex PCR; TCRdb's copy has only in-frame clones and leaves some out. The sample includes 35,000 to 45,000 clones, approximately 74% of them seen just once. What was sequenced was PBMCs. All receptors come from a man aged 25 to 40 in good health and CMV-seronegative.

J is TRBJ1-1 and V is TRBV7-9; D gene uncertain. Trimming cost V 5 bases and J 5 bases, with 15 bases left between them. Germline loops: CDR1 SEHNR, CDR2 FQNEAQ (reference sequence). CDR3 size: 14 residues. The CDR3 sequence is CASSVTGKRTEAFF. Written as DNA, the CDR3 is TGTGCCAGCAGCGTTACGGGTAAGAGGACTGAAGCTTTCTTT.

The chain joins TRBV2 to TRBJ1-4, with D maybe TRBD1 (5 bases). V shed 6 bases and J shed 7 bases, with 9 bases lying between them. The CDR3 contains 12 residues. CDR1 and CDR2 (germline): SNHLY, FYNNEI. This CDR3 is CASSREGEKLFF. Written as DNA, the CDR3 is TGTGCCAGCAGCAGGGAGGGTGAAAAACTGTTTTTT.

The chain links TRBV10-3 to TRBJ1-1, with unresolved D. Germline loops: CDR1 ENHRY, CDR2 SYGVKD. The CDR3 sequence is 13 residues long. With 4 bases removed from V and 0 bases from J, the gap between germline ends came to 6 bases. In nucleotides, the CDR3 is TGTGCCATCAGTGGGGAGATGAACACTGAAGCTTTCTTT. Translated: CAISGEMNTEAFF.

This clone has just a few counts. V usage is TRBV5-1 and J usage is TRBJ1-4; 8 bases agree with TRBD1. Germline V gene data show CDR1 as SGHRS and CDR2 as YFSETQ. The ends lost 1 base at V and 1 base at J; junction bases unmatched: 6. The CDR3 runs 17 residues. DNA of the CDR3: TGCGCCAGCAGCTTGCTACAGGGGGAGGAAACTAATGAAAAACTGTTTTTT. It encodes CASSLLQGEETNEKLFF.

V usage is TRBV7-2 and J usage is TRBJ2-2; TRBD1 is a possible D gene (5 bases). This CDR3 comprises 13 residues. Germline V lookup: CDR1 SGHTA, CDR2 FQGNSA. Trimming pared 6 bases from V and 8 bases from J, leaving 13 bases between. CDR3 sequence: CASSSSRTGELFF. The CDR3 DNA reads as TGTGCCAGCAGTTCAAGCAGGACAGGGGAGCTGTTTTTT. The full variable domain, rest sourced from reference TRBV7-2 and TRBJ2-2, is GAGVSQSPSNKVTEKGKDVELRCDPISGHTALYWYRQSLGQGLEFLIYFQGNSAPDKSGLPSDRFSAERTGGSVSTLTIQRTQQEDSAVYLCASSSSRTGELFFGEGSRLTVL.

This chain links TRBV5-3 with TRBJ2-7, with 8 positions matching TRBD1. TRBV5-3 has ORF status, its function being uncertain. The CDR3 sequence is 14 residues long. With V trimmed by 8 bases and J by 2 bases, 9 bases remained unmatched. The CDR3 DNA follows: TGTGCCAGTCCTCCGCAGGGGGCGGCCTACGAGCAGTACTTC. As protein: CASPPQGAAYEQYF.

The V call is TRBV2, the J call TRBJ2-1; tentative D call: TRBD1 (6 bases). Germline lookup yields CDR1 SNHLY and CDR2 FYNNEI. Trimming pared 5 bases from V and 5 bases from J, leaving 16 bases between. This CDR3 region has 15 residues. The CDR3 loop reads CASSNSRGYDNEQFF. DNA of the CDR3: TGTGCCAGCAGTAACTCCAGGGGCTATGACAATGAGCAGTTCTTC.

This clone is medium-sized in the sample. This sample also contains other DNA sequences that code for the same CDR3. J is TRBJ2-3 and V is TRBV6-4, with TRBD1 matching 7 bases. CDR1 and CDR2 from the germline V gene are MRHNA and SNTAGT. Losses at the gene ends were 4 bases for V and 1 base for J; bases not matched to a gene: 2. CDR3 length: 14 residues. CDR3: CASSGTGGTDTQYF. The CDR3 coding sequence is TGTGCCAGCAGTGGAACAGGGGGCACAGATACGCAGTATTTT.

This sequence joins TRBV9 and TRBJ2-5, with D possibly matching TRBD2 (6 bases). V lost 2 bases and J 3 bases, leaving 11 bases between the germline ends. Germline values: CDR1 SGDLS, CDR2 YYNGEE. The CDR3 has 14 amino acids. CDR3 nucleotide sequence: TGTGCCAGCAGCGTTAAGCAGCGGGAAGAGACCCAGTACTTC. It specifies CASSVKQREETQYF.

This chain joins TRBV29-1 and TRBJ1-5, with TRBD1 matching over 7 bases. CDR3 length: 15 residues. Germline V gene sequence: CDR1 SQVTM, CDR2 ANQGSEA. With V trimmed by 2 bases and J by 10 bases, 14 bases remained unmatched. The CDR3 spells CSVERGKTGPGPQHF. In nucleotides, the CDR3 is TGCAGCGTTGAAAGGGGAAAGACAGGGCCGGGTCCCCAGCATTTT. Full variable domain (rest looked up from reference TRBV29-1 and TRBJ1-5): SAVISQKPSRDICQRGTSLTIQCQVDSQVTMMFWYRQQPGQSLTLIATANQGSEATYESGFVIDKFPISRPNLTFSTLTVSNMSPEDSSIYLCSVERGKTGPGPQHFGDGTRLSIL.

The chain has TRBV2 and TRBJ2-5, with 10 bases aligning to TRBD2. The V gene's germline CDR1 is SNHLY and CDR2 FYNNEI. V lost 5 bases and J lost 1; bases outside the gene matches: 1. The CDR3 extends over 14 amino acids. The CDR3 DNA sequence: TGTGCCAGCAGTCGGACTAGCGGCCAAGAGACCCAGTACTTC. Protein product: CASSRTSGQETQYF.

This clone has just one count. The chain recombines TRBV5-4 with TRBJ2-2; possible D gene TRBD2, 5 bases. Germline CDR1 reads SGHNT; CDR2 reads YYREEE (reference sequence). The CDR3 runs 16 residues. Trimming shortened V by 9 bases and J by 2 bases, and 20 bases separated the two germline ends. CDR3 loop: CATAPGKRINTGELFF. CDR3 DNA: TGTGCCACCGCCCCGGGGAAGCGAATCAACACCGGGGAGCTGTTTTTT.

The V and J genes are TRBV6-6 and TRBJ2-7; 7 bases match TRBD1. Trimming cost V 6 bases and J 1 base; bases outside gene matches: 3. This CDR3 has 13 residues. CDR1 and CDR2 (germline): MNHNY, SVGAGI (reference sequence). The DNA of the CDR3 is TGTGCCAGCAGACGACAGGGTTCCTACGAGCAGTACTTC. Encoded protein: CASRRQGSYEQYF.

This rearrangement joins TRBV6-1 to TRBJ2-3; 9 bases fit TRBD2. Losses at the gene ends were 4 bases for V and 3 bases for J; bases not matched to a gene: 5. CDR3 length: 15 amino acids. Germline V gene data show CDR1 as MNHNS and CDR2 as SASEGT. The CDR3: CASSALRGGTDTQYF. CDR3 bases: TGTGCCAGCAGTGCGTTGCGGGGGGGGACAGATACGCAGTATTTT.

The table lists this clone with a few counts. The J gene is TRBJ2-1, the V gene TRBV7-9, with 13 nucleotides matching TRBD2. Trimming at V came to 5 bases and at J to 7 bases, leaving 5 bases not matched to a gene. There are 15 residues in the CDR3. Germline V lookup: CDR1 SEHNR, CDR2 FQNEAQ (reference sequence). The CDR3 sequence: CASSTRTSGRNEQFF. The CDR3 region has the DNA TGTGCCAGCAGCACCCGGACTAGCGGGAGAAATGAGCAGTTCTTC.

This sequence joins TRBV10-1 and TRBJ2-7, with 11 bases matching TRBD2. Germline V gene sequence: CDR1 WNHNN, CDR2 SYGVQD (reference sequence). Trimming cost V 0 bases and J 3 bases; bases outside gene matches: 7. The CDR3 consists of 17 residues. CDR3 sequence: CASSESLAGGLSYEQYF. For the CDR3, the DNA is TGCGCCAGCAGTGAGTCGCTAGCGGGGGGCCTAAGCTACGAGCAGTACTTC.

The V call is TRBV4-1, the J call TRBJ2-1, with 13 nucleotides matching TRBD2. This CDR3 region has 19 residues. The trim removed 4 bases at V and 0 bases at J, leaving 9 bases unmatched. Germline V gene lookup returns CDR1 MGHRA and CDR2 YSYEKL. The CDR3 loop is CASSLGTSGVGGSYNEQFF. The CDR3 DNA sequence: TGCGCCAGCAGCCTTGGGACTAGCGGGGTGGGGGGCTCCTACAATGAGCAGTTCTTC.

The rearrangement uses TRBV5-1 and TRBJ2-5, with a weak D call TRBD2 (6 bases). The CDR3 is 14 amino acids. CDR1 SGHRS and CDR2 YFSETQ come from the germline V gene. The V and J ends lost 2 bases and 2 bases respectively, with 10 bases between them. The CDR3: CASSFIGRQETQYF. In nucleotides, the CDR3 is TGCGCCAGCAGCTTTATAGGGAGGCAAGAGACCCAGTACTTC.

This chain links TRBV10-2 with TRBJ2-1; 12 bases agree with TRBD2. The germline gives CDR1 WSHSY, CDR2 SAAADI. After removal of 8 bases from V and 5 bases from J, the junction contained 4 bases not matched to a gene. The CDR3 spans 14 residues. The CDR3 DNA follows: TGCGCCAGCCGTACTAGCGGGGGGAACAATGAGCAGTTCTTC. Amino acid sequence: CASRTSGGNNEQFF.